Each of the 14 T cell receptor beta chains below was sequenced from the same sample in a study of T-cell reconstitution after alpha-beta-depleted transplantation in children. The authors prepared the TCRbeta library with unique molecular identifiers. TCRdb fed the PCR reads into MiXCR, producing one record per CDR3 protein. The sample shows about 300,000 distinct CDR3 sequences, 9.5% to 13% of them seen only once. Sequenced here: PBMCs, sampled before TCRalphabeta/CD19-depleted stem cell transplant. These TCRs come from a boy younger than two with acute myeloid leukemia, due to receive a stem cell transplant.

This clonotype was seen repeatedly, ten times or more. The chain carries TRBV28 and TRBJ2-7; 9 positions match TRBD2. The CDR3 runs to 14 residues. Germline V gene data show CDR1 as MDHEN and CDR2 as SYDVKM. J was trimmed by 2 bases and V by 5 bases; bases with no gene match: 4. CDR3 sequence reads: CASSRTSDAYEQYF. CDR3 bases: TGTGCCAGCAGTCGGACTAGCGACGCCTACGAGCAGTACTTC.

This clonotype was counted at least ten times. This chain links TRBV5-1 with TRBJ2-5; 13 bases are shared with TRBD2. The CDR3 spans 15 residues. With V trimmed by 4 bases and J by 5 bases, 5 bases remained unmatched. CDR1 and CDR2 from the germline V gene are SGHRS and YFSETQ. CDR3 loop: CASSLKLAGGETQYF. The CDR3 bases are TGCGCCAGCAGCCTGAAACTAGCGGGGGGGGAGACCCAGTACTTC.

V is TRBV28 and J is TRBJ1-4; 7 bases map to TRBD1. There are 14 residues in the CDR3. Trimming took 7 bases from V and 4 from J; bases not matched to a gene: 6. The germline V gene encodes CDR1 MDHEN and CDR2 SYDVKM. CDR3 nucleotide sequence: TGTGCCAGCAACCCGGGACAGATTAATGAAAAACTGTTTTTT. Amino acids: CASNPGQINEKLFF.

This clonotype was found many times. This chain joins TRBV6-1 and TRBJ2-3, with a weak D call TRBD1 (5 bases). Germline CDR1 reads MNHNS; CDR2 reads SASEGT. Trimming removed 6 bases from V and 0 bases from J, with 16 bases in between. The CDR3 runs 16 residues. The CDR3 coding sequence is TGTGCCAGCAGCCGAGGCCGTACAGGTAGCACAGATACGCAGTATTTT. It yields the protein CASSRGRTGSTDTQYF.

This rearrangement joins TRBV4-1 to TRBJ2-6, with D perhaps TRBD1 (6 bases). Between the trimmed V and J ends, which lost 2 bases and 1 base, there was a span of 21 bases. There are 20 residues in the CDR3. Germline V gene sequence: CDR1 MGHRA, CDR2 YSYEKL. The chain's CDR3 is CASSQRRAQGAWSGANVLTF. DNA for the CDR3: TGCGCCAGCAGCCAAAGAAGGGCACAGGGTGCATGGTCTGGGGCCAACGTCCTGACTTTC.

CDR3 residues: CSAPRAGYNEQFF. DNA of the CDR3: TGCAGTGCCCCGAGGGCGGGCTACAATGAGCAGTTCTTC. The rearrangement uses TRBV20-1 and TRBJ2-1, with a possible D match to TRBD2 (5 bases). V gave up 6 bases and J gave up 3 bases, with 12 bases separating them. This CDR3 is built from 13 residues. The germline CDR1 and CDR2 sequences are DFQATT and SNEGSKA (reference sequence).

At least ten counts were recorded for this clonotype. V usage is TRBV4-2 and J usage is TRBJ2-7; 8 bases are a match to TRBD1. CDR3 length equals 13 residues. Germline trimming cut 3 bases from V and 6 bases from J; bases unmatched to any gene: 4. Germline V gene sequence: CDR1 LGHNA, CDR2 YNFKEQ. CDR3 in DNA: TGTGCCAGCAGCCACCCCGACAGGGGCGAGCAGTACTTC. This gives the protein CASSHPDRGEQYF.

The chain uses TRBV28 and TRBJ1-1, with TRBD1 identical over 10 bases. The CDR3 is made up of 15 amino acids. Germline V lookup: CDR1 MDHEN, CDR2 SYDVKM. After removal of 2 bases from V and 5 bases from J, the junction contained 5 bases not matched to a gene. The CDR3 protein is CASSLRTGGRTEAFF. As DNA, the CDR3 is TGTGCCAGCAGTTTAAGGACAGGGGGAAGGACTGAAGCTTTCTTT.

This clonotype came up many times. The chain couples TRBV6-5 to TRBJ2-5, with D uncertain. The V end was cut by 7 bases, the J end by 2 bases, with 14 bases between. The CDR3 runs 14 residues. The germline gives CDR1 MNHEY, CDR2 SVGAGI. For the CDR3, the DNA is TGTGCCAGCACTTTACGGGCAGCGCAAGAGACCCAGTACTTC. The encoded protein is CASTLRAAQETQYF.

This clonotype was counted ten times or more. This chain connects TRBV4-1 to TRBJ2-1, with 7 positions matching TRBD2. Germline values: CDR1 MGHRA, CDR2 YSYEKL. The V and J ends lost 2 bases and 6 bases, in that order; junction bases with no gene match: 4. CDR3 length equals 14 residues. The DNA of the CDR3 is TGCGCCAGCAGCCAACTAGCGGAGGGCAATGAGCAGTTCTTC. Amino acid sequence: CASSQLAEGNEQFF.

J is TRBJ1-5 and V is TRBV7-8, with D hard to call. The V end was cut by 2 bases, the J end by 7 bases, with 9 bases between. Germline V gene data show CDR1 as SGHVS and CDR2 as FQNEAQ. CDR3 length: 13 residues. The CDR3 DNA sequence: TGTGCCAGCAGCTTATCACAGCAGCAGCCCCAGCATTTT. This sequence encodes CASSLSQQQPQHF.

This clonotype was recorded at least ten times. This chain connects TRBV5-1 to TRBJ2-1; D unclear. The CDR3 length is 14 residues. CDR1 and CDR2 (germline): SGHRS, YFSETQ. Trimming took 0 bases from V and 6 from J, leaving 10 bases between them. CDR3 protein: CASSLGPLGNEQFF. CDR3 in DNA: TGCGCCAGCAGCTTGGGACCGCTTGGCAATGAGCAGTTCTTC.

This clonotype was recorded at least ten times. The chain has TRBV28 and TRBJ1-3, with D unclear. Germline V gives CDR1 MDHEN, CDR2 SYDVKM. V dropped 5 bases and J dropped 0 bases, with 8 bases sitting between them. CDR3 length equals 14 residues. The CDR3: CASSLTSSGNTIYF. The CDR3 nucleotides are TGTGCCAGCAGTCTGACGAGCTCTGGAAACACCATATATTTT.

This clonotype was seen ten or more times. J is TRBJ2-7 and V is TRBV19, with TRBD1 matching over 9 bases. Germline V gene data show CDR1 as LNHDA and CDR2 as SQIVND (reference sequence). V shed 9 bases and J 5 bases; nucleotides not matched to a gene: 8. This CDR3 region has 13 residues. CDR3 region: CARTFRDRDEQYF. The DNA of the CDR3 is TGTGCCAGGACGTTCCGGGACAGGGACGAGCAGTACTTC.